Each of the 18 T cell receptor beta chains below was sequenced from the same sample in a study of blood T cell repertoires in COVID-19. TCRdb's table, derived via immunoSEQ multiplex PCR, lists solely in-frame clones and lacks some. The sample has nearly 350,000 clones, about 87% seen once. The source material was peripheral blood. These receptors were collected from a woman in her 50s with COVID-19, enrolled during active disease.

The count of this clone is one. This rearrangement joins TRBV25-1 to TRBJ2-7; unclear D gene. CDR1 is MGHDK, CDR2 SYGVNS, per germline. Trimming took 3 bases from V and 3 from J, leaving 3 bases between them. The length of the CDR3 is 11 residues. The CDR3 bases are TGTGCCAGCAGTGACGGCTACGAGCAGTACTTC. Amino acids: CASSDGYEQYF.

CDR3 loop: CATKTRGPNTGELFF. For the CDR3, the DNA is TGTGCCACCAAGACGCGGGGGCCCAACACCGGGGAGCTGTTTTTT. This chain connects TRBV2 to TRBJ2-2, with D maybe TRBD2 (7 bases). V was cut by 10 bases and J by 2 bases, with 17 bases left in between. CDR1 is SNHLY and CDR2 is FYNNEI in the germline V gene. The CDR3 contains 15 residues.

The V and J genes are TRBV9 and TRBJ2-5, with 12 bases lining up with TRBD2. J lost 4 bases, V lost 4 bases, and 5 bases had no gene match. In germline, CDR1 is SGDLS, CDR2 YYNGEE. This CDR3 has 15 amino acids. The CDR3 is CASSWTSGTSETQYF. CDR3 sequence (DNA): TGTGCCAGCAGCTGGACTAGCGGGACCTCAGAGACCCAGTACTTC.

This chain connects TRBV5-1 to TRBJ1-5, with 9 bases that match TRBD1. There are 15 residues in the CDR3. Germline V gene sequence: CDR1 SGHRS, CDR2 YFSETQ. V was pared by 5 bases and J by 3 bases, with 6 bases of the junction left unmatched. This chain's CDR3 is CASRRTGDSNQPQHF. DNA for the CDR3: TGCGCCAGCAGACGGACAGGGGACTCCAATCAGCCCCAGCATTTT. Full variable domain (missing parts from reference TRBV5-1 and TRBJ1-5): KAGVTQTPRYLIKTRGQQVTLSCSPISGHRSVSWYQQTPGQGLQFLFEYFSETQRNKGNFPGRFSGRQFSNSRSEMNVSTLELGDSALYLCASRRTGDSNQPQHFGDGTRLSIL.

This clone was seen only a few times. The chain links TRBV9 to TRBJ1-1, with TRBD1 matching 11 bases. The germline gives CDR1 SGDLS, CDR2 YYNGEE. The CDR3 contains 15 residues. Unmatched junction bases numbered 3, after V lost 0 bases and J lost 5 bases. The CDR3 sequence: CASSVAGTGGTEAFF. The CDR3 DNA reads TGTGCCAGCAGCGTAGCTGGGACAGGGGGGACTGAAGCTTTCTTT.

The chain employs TRBV3-1 (or the pseudogene TRBV3-2) and TRBJ1-4; 9 bases are a match to TRBD1. The CDR3 is made up of 16 amino acids. Unmatched junction bases numbered 7, after V lost 1 base and J lost 7 bases. CDR1 and CDR2 (germline): LGHDT, YNNKEL (reference sequence). The DNA of the CDR3 is TGTGCCAGCAGCCAAGGAATAGGACAGGGGAGTGAAAAACTGTTTTTT. Translating it yields CASSQGIGQGSEKLFF.

The V call is TRBV2, the J call TRBJ1-5, with 7 bases matching TRBD1. The CDR3 consists of 15 residues. Trimming cost V 8 bases and J 3 bases; bases outside gene matches: 10. The V gene's germline CDR1 is SNHLY and CDR2 FYNNEI. For the CDR3, the DNA is TGTGCCAGCGGATTGGGACAGCCAGACAATCAGCCCCAGCATTTT. This codes for CASGLGQPDNQPQHF.

The chain uses TRBV24-1 and TRBJ1-2; D is unresolved. Trimming took off 0 bases at V and 5 bases at J, with 6 bases between the two ends. CDR1 is KGHDR, CDR2 SFDVKD, per germline. There are 13 residues in the CDR3. CDR3 coding DNA: TGTGCCACCAGTGATTTGCCCGGTTATGGCTACACCTTC. Protein sequence: CATSDLPGYGYTF.

This clone was observed once. The chain is built from TRBV29-1 and TRBJ2-2, with TRBD2 as a possible D gene (6 bases). Germline V gene sequence: CDR1 SQVTM, CDR2 ANQGSEA. V dropped 6 bases and J dropped 7 bases, with 12 bases sitting between them. CDR3 length equals 12 residues. The CDR3 is CSVQWGVGELFF. CDR3 nucleotide sequence: TGCAGCGTCCAATGGGGGGTCGGGGAGCTGTTTTTT.

The J gene is TRBJ1-1, the V gene TRBV18; 9 bases align to TRBD1. This CDR3 contains 14 residues. Germline trimming cut 5 bases from V and 5 bases from J; bases unmatched to any gene: 6. Germline lookup yields CDR1 KGHSH and CDR2 LQKENI. DNA for the CDR3: TGTGCCAGCTCAGACCGACAGGGGGGTACTGAAGCTTTCTTT. As protein: CASSDRQGGTEAFF.

This rearrangement joins TRBV7-9 to TRBJ2-7; 8 bases are a match to TRBD2. V lost 3 bases, J lost 1 base, and 2 bases stayed unmatched. The CDR3 has 14 residues. Germline assignment: CDR1 SEHNR and CDR2 FQNEAQ (reference sequence). CDR3 sequence reads: CASSFSGKSYEQYF. The CDR3 DNA is TGTGCCAGCAGCTTTAGCGGGAAGTCCTACGAGCAGTACTTC.

V gene TRBV11-3 combines with J gene TRBJ1-4; tentative D call: TRBD1 (6 bases). Trimming removed 2 bases at V and 10 bases at J, with 17 bases between. The CDR3 runs 15 residues. Germline V gene data show CDR1 as SGHNT and CDR2 as YENEEA. The CDR3 nucleotides read TGTGCCAGCAGCTTAACGTCACAGGGACGCGGAAAACTGTTTTTT. Translation gives CASSLTSQGRGKLFF.

This rearrangement joins TRBV6-2 or TRBV6-3 to TRBJ1-5, with D possibly being TRBD1 (5 bases). Germline CDR1 MNHEY, CDR2 SVGEGT. The CDR3 loop spans 15 amino acids. V gave up 4 bases and J gave up 2 bases, with 12 bases separating them. CDR3 in amino acids: CASSLGAPGNQPQHF. The CDR3 coding sequence is TGTGCCAGCAGTTTAGGGGCGCCGGGCAATCAGCCCCAGCATTTT.

The table lists this clone with a few counts. V is TRBV27 and J is TRBJ1-2, with 7 nucleotides matching TRBD1. With V trimmed by 2 bases and J by 1 base, 4 bases remained unmatched. CDR1 and CDR2 (germline): MNHEY, SMNVEV (reference sequence). This CDR3 is 15 amino acids long. CDR3 amino acids: CASSLKGAINYGYTF. The CDR3 coding sequence is TGTGCCAGCAGTTTAAAGGGGGCTATTAACTATGGCTACACCTTC.

This CDR3 is CASSAGTGGHGYTF. The CDR3 DNA reads as TGCGCCAGCAGCGCCGGGACAGGGGGCCATGGCTACACCTTC. The J gene is TRBJ1-2, the V gene TRBV5-1; 12 bases line up with TRBD1. This CDR3 contains 14 residues. The V gene's germline CDR1 is SGHRS and CDR2 YFSETQ. The junction had 4 bases not matched to a gene; V was cut back by 4 bases and J by 6 bases.

The chain carries TRBV2 and TRBJ2-5; the D is unclear. The CDR3 is 13 residues long. Germline V lookup: CDR1 SNHLY, CDR2 FYNNEI. V was clipped by 5 bases and J by 2 bases, with 9 bases between them. The CDR3 DNA follows: TGTGCCAGCAGTATACAGCCTCAAGAGACCCAGTACTTC. It specifies CASSIQPQETQYF.

The genes are TRBV14 and TRBJ2-1; D gene uncertain. The germline gives CDR1 SGHDN, CDR2 FVKESK. The CDR3 spans 16 residues. Trimming cost V 5 bases and J 3 bases, with 17 bases left between them. Here the CDR3 DNA reads TGTGCCAGCAGCAAATTAACAGAGAAGGTCTACAATGAGCAGTTCTTC. This codes for CASSKLTEKVYNEQFF.

This chain uses TRBV29-1 with TRBJ1-2; perhaps TRBD1 as D (6 bases). V lost 0 bases to trimming and J lost 3 bases, with 8 bases between them. The CDR3 is 13 amino acids. Germline CDR1 reads SQVTM; CDR2 reads ANQGSEA. This CDR3 is CSVEEGADYGYTF. The CDR3 DNA reads TGCAGCGTTGAAGAGGGGGCCGACTATGGCTACACCTTC.